This T cell receptor beta chain originates from a study of early T cells in non-severe SARS-CoV-2 infection. Study details: RNA in bulk from unsorted whole blood was sequenced, and chains were unpaired. Study-level points and caveats: The matching step, a VDJdb search, favored anti-spike CD8 responses and missed private and CD4 specificities.

Germline-derived CDR1 and CDR2 are KGHSH and LQKENI. Trimming took 3 bases from V and 2 from J, leaving 11 bases between them. This CDR3 comprises 15 residues. This clonotype was seen many times. No antigen is known for it. In the library, individual cDNA molecules carried attached unique molecular identifiers. A single record per CDR3 protein comes from TCRdb applying MiXCR to the 5' RACE reads. The table lists 26,000 or so distinct CDR3 sequences, about 4.6% of them singletons. Sequences were derived from whole blood, sampled at baseline. This TCR was sampled from an adult who was a healthcare worker with PCR-confirmed SARS-CoV-2 infection or an uninfected control (not recorded which). The chain employs TRBV18 and TRBJ1-3; D might be TRBD1 (6 bases). The CDR3 is CASSPRTGTGNTIYF. In nucleotides, the CDR3 is TGTGCCAGCTCACCCCGAACAGGGACTGGAAACACCATATATTTT.